These T cell receptor beta chains were read from a single sample in a study of shared clonotypes between healthy human individuals. Profiled with immunoSEQ multiplex PCR; TCRdb holds only in-frame clones, not every one. The sample lists more than 2,000,000 clones; 85% to 95% were seen once. The sample was naive CD4+ T cells from PBMCs. The receptors were sampled from a man in his late teens or twenties in good health. Some clones in this sample may be carry-over from other donors' samples. CDR3s include the opening cysteine and the closing phenylalanine or tryptophan. Each record gives: D gene, J gene, V gene, clone size, CDR3 DNA, CDR3 protein. A D gene is named only where the DNA matches it firmly. Some rows have no size entry. The others give once, few or many, or a class for an expanded clone.

D: .; J: TRBJ1-2; V: TRBV19; size: .; DNA: TGTGCCAGTAGTGTGAGCGGGGGTGGCTACACCTTC; CDR3: CASSVSGGGYTF
D: .; J: TRBJ1-1; V: TRBV5-1; size: many; DNA: TGCGCCAGCAGCTTACAGGAGAACACTGAAGCTTTCTTT; CDR3: CASSLQENTEAFF
D: .; J: TRBJ1-5; V: TRBV5-1; size: once; DNA: TGCGCCAGCAGCCCCGGCCCGGAGGGCGGGGGCAATCAGCCCCAGCATTTT; CDR3: CASSPGPEGGGNQPQHF
D: .; J: TRBJ1-2; V: TRBV7-2; size: .; DNA: TGTGCCAGCAGCTCTAGTTACTATGGCTACACCTTC; CDR3: CASSSSYYGYTF
D: TRBD1; J: TRBJ1-2; V: TRBV15; size: .; DNA: TGTGCCACCAGCTTGGGATCAGGACAGGTTGCCAAGCTCTATGGCTACACCTTC; CDR3: CATSLGSGQVAKLYGYTF
D: .; J: TRBJ2-5; V: TRBV11-2; size: .; DNA: TGTGCCAGCAGCCCAGATCGGGGAGTCCTCCCGTACCAAGAGACCCAGTACTTC; CDR3: CASSPDRGVLPYQETQYF
D: .; J: TRBJ1-2; V: TRBV2; size: .; DNA: TGTGCCAGCAGTCCGGACAGCAGGGAAGGAGGCTACACCTTC; CDR3: CASSPDSREGGYTF
D: .; J: TRBJ2-7; V: TRBV12-5; size: .; DNA: TGTGCTAGTGGTTTAGGAGGGGACGAGCAGTACTTC; CDR3: CASGLGGDEQYF
D: .; J: TRBJ1-1; V: TRBV4-2; size: .; DNA: TGTGCCAGCGCGGAAATTTCACGACAGATAAACACTGAAGCTTTCTTT; CDR3: CASAEISRQINTEAFF
D: TRBD1; J: TRBJ2-3; V: TRBV5-1; size: .; DNA: TGCGCCAGCAGCTCTCGGACAGGGGGCACAGATACGCAGTATTTT; CDR3: CASSSRTGGTDTQYF
D: .; J: TRBJ2-2; V: TRBV5-1; size: .; DNA: TGCGCCAGCAGCTTTCGACAGCGGCCGGGGACCGGGGAGCTGTTTTTT; CDR3: CASSFRQRPGTGELFF
D: .; J: TRBJ2-2; V: TRBV11-3; size: .; DNA: TGTGCCAGCAGCCAGGGGGTAGCTAGCGGTAACACCGGGGAGCTGTTTTTT; CDR3: CASSQGVASGNTGELFF
D: TRBD1; J: TRBJ2-6; V: TRBV4-2; size: .; DNA: TGTGCCAGCAGCCGCTGGACAGGGGCCGACCCATGGTCGGGTGGGGCCAACGTCCTGACTTTC; CDR3: CASSRWTGADPWSGGANVLTF
D: TRBD2; J: TRBJ2-7; V: TRBV11-1; size: .; DNA: TGTGCCAGCAGCCCACCGGGACTAGCGGCCTCCTACGAGCAGTACTTC; CDR3: CASSPPGLAASYEQYF
D: .; J: TRBJ1-1; V: TRBV25-1; size: .; DNA: TGTGCCAGCAGTGAATTCAAGGGGACGAACACTGAAGCTTTCTTT; CDR3: CASSEFKGTNTEAFF
D: .; J: TRBJ1-1; V: TRBV30; size: few; DNA: TGTGCCTGGAGTCGGGTTAACACTGAAGCTTTCTTT; CDR3: CAWSRVNTEAFF
D: .; J: TRBJ1-2; V: TRBV7-2; size: .; DNA: TGTGCCAGCAGCGTTGTTGTTTGGGGGGCGGACTATGGCTACACCTTC; CDR3: CASSVVVWGADYGYTF
D: .; J: TRBJ2-5; V: TRBV6-1; size: .; DNA: TGTGCCAGCAGTGACGGGCCAGGCCGTGGGACCCAGTACTTC; CDR3: CASSDGPGRGTQYF
D: TRBD2; J: TRBJ2-1; V: TRBV9; size: .; DNA: TGTGCCAGCAGCGTAGTCCCTAGCGGCGCCTACAATGAGCAGTTCTTC; CDR3: CASSVVPSGAYNEQFF
D: TRBD1; J: TRBJ1-4; V: TRBV28; size: .; DNA: TGTGCCAGCAGTCCGACAGTTCTAGCAGGGGGTATTGAAAAACTGTTTTTT; CDR3: CASSPTVLAGGIEKLFF
D: .; J: TRBJ2-3; V: TRBV7-2; size: .; DNA: TGTGCCAGCAGCTTAGCACCGGGAGCCGGCACAGATACGCAGTATTTT; CDR3: CASSLAPGAGTDTQYF
D: .; J: TRBJ2-5; V: TRBV5-1; size: .; DNA: TGCGCCAGCAGCTTGTTCCCAGGGTCAGAGACCCAGTACTTC; CDR3: CASSLFPGSETQYF
D: .; J: TRBJ2-5; V: TRBV10-1; size: .; DNA: TGCGCCAGCAGCCCCGACATCCAAGAGACCCAGTACTTC; CDR3: CASSPDIQETQYF
D: .; J: TRBJ1-2; V: TRBV5-6; size: once; DNA: TGTGCCAGCAGCGGGACGTGGGGGAACTATGGCTACACCTTC; CDR3: CASSGTWGNYGYTF
D: .; J: TRBJ1-4; V: TRBV28; size: .; DNA: TGTGCCAGCAGCATGGGGCTGACAGGCGATGGACGAGAAAAACTGTTTTTT; CDR3: CASSMGLTGDGREKLFF
D: TRBD1; J: TRBJ1-4; V: TRBV25-1; size: .; DNA: TGTGCCAGCAGTGGACAGGGTGTTTATGAAAAACTGTTTTTT; CDR3: CASSGQGVYEKLFF
D: .; J: TRBJ1-3; V: TRBV7-8; size: .; DNA: TGTGCCAGCAGCCTGTACTTATCTTCTGGAAACACCATATATTTT; CDR3: CASSLYLSSGNTIYF
D: .; J: TRBJ2-1; V: TRBV11-3; size: .; DNA: TGTGCCAGCAGCTGGGGGGAGAAGGATGAGCAGTTCTTC; CDR3: CASSWGEKDEQFF
D: .; J: TRBJ2-5; V: TRBV11-3; size: .; DNA: TGTGCCAGCAGCGACAGGAGTGGACAGACCCAGTACTTC; CDR3: CASSDRSGQTQYF
D: TRBD1; J: TRBJ2-7; V: TRBV29-1; size: .; DNA: TGCAGCGCCTCCGGGACAGGGCTTTCCGAGCAGTACTTC; CDR3: CSASGTGLSEQYF
D: .; J: TRBJ1-1; V: TRBV11-2; size: once; DNA: TGTGCCAGCAGCTTAGCTCACGTAGCTGAAGCTTTCTTT; CDR3: CASSLAHVAEAFF
D: .; J: TRBJ1-1; V: TRBV18; size: .; DNA: TGTGCCAGCTCATTATCGGGAGCTGAAGCTTTCTTT; CDR3: CASSLSGAEAFF
D: .; J: TRBJ2-3; V: TRBV7-9; size: once; DNA: TGTGCCAGCAGCTACGACGGCCGGGACTCCCGCACAGATACGCAGTATTTT; CDR3: CASSYDGRDSRTDTQYF